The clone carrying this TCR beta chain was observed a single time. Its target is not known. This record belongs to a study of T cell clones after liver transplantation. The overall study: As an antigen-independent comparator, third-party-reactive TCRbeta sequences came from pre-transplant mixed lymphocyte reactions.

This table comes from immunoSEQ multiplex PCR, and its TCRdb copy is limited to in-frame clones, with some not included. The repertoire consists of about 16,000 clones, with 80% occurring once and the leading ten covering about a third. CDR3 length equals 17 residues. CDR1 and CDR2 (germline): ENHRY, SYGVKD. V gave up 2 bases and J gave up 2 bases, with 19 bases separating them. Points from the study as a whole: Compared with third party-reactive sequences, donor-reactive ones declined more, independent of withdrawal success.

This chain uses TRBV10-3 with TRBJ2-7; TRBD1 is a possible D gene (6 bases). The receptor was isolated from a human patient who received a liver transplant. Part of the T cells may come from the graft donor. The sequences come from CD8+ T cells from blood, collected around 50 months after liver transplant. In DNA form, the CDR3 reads TGTGCCATCAGTGAGGAAGGCTCCGGGACATCCACCTACGAGCAGTACTTC. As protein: CAISEEGSGTSTYEQYF.